This T cell receptor beta chain is drawn from a study of spatial heterogeneity in lung cancer. This clonotype occurred many times. This beta chain lies outside the target of a library built for alpha chains; its clone size means little. MiXCR, applied by TCRdb to the 5' RACE reads, yields one record per CDR3 protein. The table shows around 8,000 distinct CDR3 sequences, with 8.6% occurring only once. V was clipped by 3 bases and J by 8 bases, with 13 bases between them. The CDR3 is 14 amino acids. Germline V CDR1 and CDR2: KGHDR, SFDVKD. Time point here: sample taken at primary tumor resection. In each case, whole RNA from tumor, nontumor lung or frozen PBMC was sequenced unsorted.

This TCR derives from a male donor with early-stage non-small cell lung cancer. The rearrangement links TRBV24-1 to TRBJ2-1; D perhaps matches TRBD1 (6 bases). The material sequenced was PBMCs, taken at surgery. DNA for the CDR3: TGTGCCACCAGTGATCCAGGACAGTTCGATGAGCAGTTCTTC. Its protein product is CATSDPGQFDEQFF.